The 27 T cell receptor beta chains presented below share a single source sample, sequenced in a study of T cell repertoires in cytomegalovirus infection. One entry per CDR3 protein results from TCRdb running MiXCR on the reads. The table records fewer than 1,000,000 distinct CDR3 sequences, about a third of them present only once. The antigens these receptors bind are not known. The sequencing here drew on cultured CD8+ T cells from PBMCs, taken from culture after CMV antigen stimulation. Receptor source: a human donor in good health (CMV status not recorded). Some clones in this sample may be carry-over from other donors' samples.

This clonotype was counted a few times. This chain uses TRBV9 with TRBJ1-3; TRBD1 is a possible D gene (5 bases). Germline V gene lookup returns CDR1 SGDLS and CDR2 YYNGEE. Trimming left V 4 bases short and J 0 bases short, with 17 bases between. The CDR3 totals 17 residues. The CDR3 bases are TGTGCCAGCAGCCACCCTAGACAGCGCCTCTCTGGAAACACCATATATTTT. It codes for CASSHPRQRLSGNTIYF.

This clonotype has a handful of counts. J is TRBJ2-4 and V is TRBV6-2 or TRBV6-3, with TRBD1 as a possible D gene (5 bases). This CDR3 comprises 16 residues. Germline CDR1 and CDR2: MNHEY and SVGEGT. Trimming removed 5 bases from V and 7 bases from J, with 21 bases in between. CDR3 sequence reads: CASSPVAAGWKNIQYF. The CDR3 bases are TGTGCCAGCAGTCCCGTTGCGGCAGGGTGGAAGAACATTCAGTACTTC.

This clonotype came up many times. The chain links TRBV7-2 to TRBJ2-3, with TRBD2 as a possible D gene (6 bases). V lost 7 bases to trimming and J lost 0 bases, with 11 bases between them. There are 14 residues in the CDR3. Germline CDR1 SGHTA, CDR2 FQGNSA. CDR3: CASTRGSSTDTQYF. The CDR3 DNA reads TGTGCCAGCACCCGGGGGTCTAGCACAGATACGCAGTATTTT. Supplemented by reference TRBV7-2 and TRBJ2-3, the full variable domain reads GAGVSQSPSNKVTEKGKDVELRCDPISGHTALYWYRQSLGQGLEFLIYFQGNSAPDKSGLPSDRFSAERTGGSVSTLTIQRTQQEDSAVYLCASTRGSSTDTQYFGPGTRLTVL.

The chain recombines TRBV7-9 with TRBJ1-2; D not certain. Trimming cost V 1 base and J 5 bases, with 14 bases left between them. In germline, CDR1 is SEHNR, CDR2 FQNEAQ (reference sequence). This CDR3 contains 15 residues. CDR3 region: CASSLGSHSSYGYTF. CDR3 nucleotides: TGTGCCAGCAGCTTAGGCTCGCACAGCTCATATGGCTACACCTTC.

Only a few counts were recorded for this clonotype. CDR3 sequence: CASRQTSEPYEQYF. Written as DNA, the CDR3 is TGCGCCAGCAGGCAGACTAGCGAGCCCTACGAGCAGTACTTC. The V gene is TRBV10-2, the J gene TRBJ2-7; 8 bases agree with TRBD2. The J segment lost 2 bases and the V segment lost 6 bases, leaving 6 bases of the junction unmatched. There are 14 residues in the CDR3. In germline, CDR1 is WSHSY, CDR2 SAAADI.

The chain recombines TRBV2 with TRBJ1-5; D gene unclear. V was shortened by 4 bases and J by 0 bases, with 10 bases between the two germline ends. CDR1 is SNHLY, CDR2 FYNNEI, per germline. CDR3 size: 15 residues. For the CDR3, the DNA is TGTGCCAGCAGTGGAGTACCTCATAGCAATCAGCCCCAGCATTTT. Translating it yields CASSGVPHSNQPQHF.

V gene TRBV6-5 combines with J gene TRBJ1-2; 8 bases are a match to TRBD1. There are 14 residues in the CDR3. The germline V gene has CDR1 MNHEY and CDR2 SVGAGI. The trim removed 6 bases at V and 2 bases at J, leaving 5 bases unmatched. The CDR3 loop is CASRRQGLNYGYTF. As DNA, the CDR3 is TGTGCCAGCAGACGACAGGGGCTAAACTATGGCTACACCTTC.

The chain carries TRBV12-3 or TRBV12-4 and TRBJ1-5; D unresolved. V lost 6 bases and J 6 bases, leaving 27 bases between the germline ends. This CDR3 spans 18 amino acids. This CDR3 reads CASRGLGLKGRVGQPQHF. Here the CDR3 DNA reads TGTGCCAGCAGAGGCCTGGGCCTTAAGGGCCGAGTCGGTCAGCCCCAGCATTTT.

J is TRBJ2-1 and V is TRBV2, with D possibly TRBD1 on 5 matching bases. Germline assignment: CDR1 SNHLY and CDR2 FYNNEI. The CDR3 runs to 14 residues. Deletions cut 4 bases from V and 8 bases from J, with 15 bases between. CDR3: CASSGRQPNHEQFF. The DNA of the CDR3 is TGTGCCAGCAGTGGGCGACAGCCTAACCATGAGCAGTTCTTC.

Worth noting for this clonotype: One end of the junction is discordant with germline, which a read error may explain. The CDR3 DNA reads as TGTGCCAGCAGCTTAGATCGGGAGACCCTGTACTTC. Its translation is CASSLDRETLYF. The V and J genes are TRBV7-8 and TRBJ2-5, with D possibly matching TRBD2 (6 bases). Per the germline V gene, CDR1 is SGHVS and CDR2 is FQNEAQ. This CDR3 spans 12 amino acids.

The V call is TRBV15, the J call TRBJ1-1; D gene uncertain. Germline loops: CDR1 LNHNV, CDR2 YYDKDF (reference sequence). V was trimmed by 1 base and J by 2 bases, leaving 11 bases between them. This CDR3 has 15 residues. CDR3 in DNA: TGTGCCACCAGCAGAGGGTATAGAGGAAACACTGAAGCTTTCTTT. Translated: CATSRGYRGNTEAFF.

CDR3: CSGTSQGEETQYF. CDR3 coding DNA: TGCAGCGGCACGTCCCAGGGGGAAGAGACCCAGTACTTC. This chain links TRBV29-1 with TRBJ2-5; 7 bases are shared with TRBD1. V lost 7 bases, J lost 3 bases, and 8 bases stayed unmatched. The CDR3 is 13 residues long. Germline assignment: CDR1 SQVTM and CDR2 ANQGSEA.

This clonotype occurred a few times. V gene TRBV27 combines with J gene TRBJ1-2, with 8 bases aligning to TRBD1. Germline V gene data show CDR1 as MNHEY and CDR2 as SMNVEV (reference sequence). This CDR3 has 16 residues. J gave up 4 bases and V 6 bases, and 13 bases lay outside the gene matches. CDR3 in amino acids: CASSSRRGQGSYGYTF. In nucleotides, the CDR3 is TGTGCCAGCAGCAGCCGGCGTGGACAGGGCAGCTATGGCTACACCTTC.

This clonotype showed up many times. The chain joins TRBV7-6 to TRBJ2-3, with D possibly being TRBD1 (5 bases). V was cut by 5 bases and J by 3 bases, with 12 bases left in between. Per germline, CDR1 SGHVS and CDR2 FNYEAQ. The CDR3 runs 14 residues. The CDR3 loop reads CASSPKQATDTQYF. The DNA of the CDR3 is TGTGCCAGCAGCCCGAAACAGGCAACAGATACGCAGTATTTT.

The gene calls are TRBV5-1 and TRBJ2-1, with 10 bases matching TRBD2. Unmatched junction bases numbered 3, after V lost 2 bases and J lost 7 bases. From germline, CDR1 is SGHRS and CDR2 YFSETQ. CDR3 length equals 14 residues. The chain's CDR3 is CASSFPSGGNEQFF. CDR3 nucleotide sequence: TGCGCCAGCAGCTTCCCTAGCGGGGGAAATGAGCAGTTCTTC. Complete variable domain (other parts from reference TRBV5-1 and TRBJ2-1): KAGVTQTPRYLIKTRGQQVTLSCSPISGHRSVSWYQQTPGQGLQFLFEYFSETQRNKGNFPGRFSGRQFSNSRSEMNVSTLELGDSALYLCASSFPSGGNEQFFGPGTRLTVL.

This clonotype was detected only a few times. The chain recombines TRBV2 with TRBJ2-1; 11 bases are a match to TRBD1. The CDR3 consists of 14 residues. Germline V CDR1 and CDR2: SNHLY, FYNNEI. V trimming: 11 bases; J trimming: 3 bases; junction bases outside the gene matches: 6. As DNA, the CDR3 is TGTGCCCTTCTTGGGACAGGGGGCTACAATGAGCAGTTCTTC. This sequence encodes CALLGTGGYNEQFF.

This clonotype was picked up a small number of times. This chain connects TRBV4-3 to TRBJ1-1; D remains ambiguous. Germline CDR1 reads LGHNA; CDR2 reads YSLEER. The germline V and J ends were trimmed by 0 bases and 3 bases, with 8 bases remaining between them. This CDR3 region has 14 residues. The CDR3 sequence: CASSQEPGDTEAFF. The CDR3 region has the DNA TGCGCCAGCAGCCAAGAACCGGGAGACACTGAAGCTTTCTTT.

This clonotype was counted between two and nine times. This chain links TRBV10-3 with TRBJ2-1; 7 nucleotides line up with TRBD1. Germline-derived CDR1 and CDR2 are ENHRY and SYGVKD. CDR3 length: 13 residues. The J segment lost 7 bases and the V segment lost 8 bases, leaving 8 bases of the junction unmatched. CDR3 DNA sequence: TGTGCCATCTCTGACAGGGTGGGGAATGAGCAGTTCTTC. Its protein is CAISDRVGNEQFF.

The chain joins TRBV27 to TRBJ2-7; possibly TRBD2 for D (5 bases). Germline V gives CDR1 MNHEY, CDR2 SMNVEV (reference sequence). The CDR3 spans 14 residues. V lost 8 bases, J lost 4 bases, and 18 bases lay in between. Here the CDR3 DNA reads TGTGCCAGCTCGATGGAGGCCGACATGTACGAGCAGTACTTC. The encoded protein is CASSMEADMYEQYF.

The chain has TRBV6-2 or TRBV6-3 and TRBJ2-7; 7 bases match TRBD1. The CDR3 length is 17 residues. V lost 2 bases, J lost 2 bases, and 12 bases stayed unmatched. Germline CDR1 MNHEY, CDR2 SVGEGT. The CDR3 region is CASSYDRDSGGPYEQYV. The CDR3 DNA follows: TGTGCCAGCAGTTACGATCGGGACAGTGGAGGTCCCTACGAGCAGTACGTC.

The chain is built from TRBV28 and TRBJ1-6; tentatively, D is TRBD1 (6 bases). CDR1 MDHEN and CDR2 SYDVKM come from the germline V gene. V lost 2 bases and J lost 7, with 12 bases in between. This CDR3 is 15 amino acids long. CDR3 sequence reads: CASSLLGRGNSPLHF. The CDR3 bases are TGTGCCAGCAGTTTACTCGGCAGGGGAAATTCACCCCTCCACTTT. Full variable domain (remainder filled in from reference TRBV28 and TRBJ1-6): DVKVTQSSRYLVKRTGEKVFLECVQDMDHENMFWYRQDPGLGLRLIYFSYDVKMKEKGDIPEGYSVSREKKERFSLILESASTNQTSMYLCASSLLGRGNSPLHFGNGTRLTVT.

This chain joins TRBV3-1 and TRBJ2-7; D is perhaps TRBD1 (6 bases). Germline lookup yields CDR1 LGHDT and CDR2 YNNKEL (reference sequence). The CDR3 length is 14 residues. The ends were cut back, 3 bases at V and 0 bases at J, with 9 bases in the middle. CDR3 protein: CASSHRDTSYEQYV. CDR3 coding DNA: TGTGCCAGCAGCCATAGGGACACCTCCTACGAGCAGTACGTC.

This clonotype has ten or more counts. The rearrangement links TRBV7-6 to TRBJ2-7, with no clear D. This CDR3 has 13 amino acids. Germline V gives CDR1 SGHVS, CDR2 FNYEAQ. Trimming shortened V by 4 bases and J by 3 bases, and 10 bases separated the two germline ends. CDR3 region: CASSSLEDYEQYF. In nucleotides, the CDR3 is TGTGCCAGCAGCTCACTTGAAGACTACGAGCAGTACTTC.

As for this clonotype: This could be a read error, since a much larger clone is one nucleotide away. The V and J genes are TRBV28 and TRBJ1-2; 7 bases align to TRBD1. The trim removed 6 bases at V and 6 bases at J, leaving 4 bases unmatched. The CDR3 loop spans 12 amino acids. CDR1 MDHEN and CDR2 SYDVKM come from the germline V gene. DNA for the CDR3: TGTGCCAGCAGGACAGGGAACCATGGCTACACCTTC. This codes for CASRTGNHGYTF.

V usage is TRBV24-1 and J usage is TRBJ1-1; no firm D call. Trimming cost V 4 bases and J 7 bases, with 9 bases left between them. Germline V gives CDR1 KGHDR, CDR2 SFDVKD. This CDR3 contains 12 residues. The CDR3 region is CATSDGRHEAFF. Written as DNA, the CDR3 is TGTGCCACCAGTGACGGACGGCATGAAGCTTTCTTT.

The chain recombines TRBV6-5 with TRBJ1-2; perhaps TRBD1 as D (6 bases). Trimming left V 0 bases short and J 0 bases short, with 8 bases between. Germline V lookup: CDR1 MNHEY, CDR2 SVGAGI. The CDR3 has 15 amino acids. The DNA for the CDR3 is TGTGCCAGCAGTTACTCTCGGACAGCTAACTATGGCTACACCTTC. Its protein is CASSYSRTANYGYTF.

This clonotype was detected many times. The chain recombines TRBV7-9 with TRBJ2-1, with D possibly TRBD2 on 7 matching bases. CDR1 is SEHNR and CDR2 is FQNEAQ in the germline V gene (reference sequence). Trimming cost V 6 bases and J 1 base, with 25 bases left between them. The CDR3 covers 19 residues. CDR3 protein: CASRSGGRAMGASYNEQFF. In DNA form, the CDR3 reads TGTGCCAGCAGGTCGGGGGGCAGGGCCATGGGTGCATCCTACAATGAGCAGTTCTTC. The complete variable domain, with remaining parts taken from reference TRBV7-9 and TRBJ2-1, reads DTGVSQNPRHKITKRGQNVTFRCDPISEHNRLYWYRQTLGQGPEFLTYFQNEAQLEKSRLLSDRFSAERPKGSFSTLEIQRTEQGDSAMYLCASRSGGRAMGASYNEQFFGPGTRLTVL.